Shown below are 24 T cell receptor beta chains from a single sample sequenced in a study of T cell responses to AZD1222 COVID-19 vaccine. Measured with immunoSEQ multiplex PCR; TCRdb has only the in-frame clones, and not every one. The profile shows some 80,000 clones, 70% to 90% of them singletons. The sample consisted of peripheral blood, taken on day 0 of AZD1222 vaccination. The receptors derive from an adult in good health.

This chain links TRBV6-5 with TRBJ2-1; no clear D gene. Germline lookup yields CDR1 MNHEY and CDR2 SVGAGI. This CDR3 comprises 15 residues. V was clipped by 2 bases and J by 0 bases, with 8 bases between them. Here the CDR3 DNA reads TGTGCCAGCAGTTACGGGCTGACCTCCTACAATGAGCAGTTCTTC. This sequence encodes CASSYGLTSYNEQFF.

The V call is TRBV3-1 (or the pseudogene TRBV3-2), the J call TRBJ2-2; D possibly corresponds to TRBD2 (6 bases). The V end was cut by 7 bases, the J end by 4 bases, with 19 bases between. This CDR3 region has 16 residues. Germline assignment: CDR1 LGHDT and CDR2 YNNKEL (reference sequence). CDR3 region: CASKGRGASGTGELFF. The CDR3 DNA is TGTGCCAGCAAGGGGCGGGGCGCCTCGGGCACCGGGGAGCTGTTTTTT.

V usage is TRBV7-2 and J usage is TRBJ1-1; D not resolved. The germline V and J ends were trimmed by 5 bases and 11 bases, with 15 bases remaining between them. The CDR3 extends over 12 amino acids. The V gene's germline CDR1 is SGHTA and CDR2 FQGNSA. The DNA for the CDR3 is TGTGCCAGCAGCGCCGTCAGCTGGAGGGCTTTCTTT. It is translated as CASSAVSWRAFF.

The V call is TRBV5-8, the J call TRBJ2-1, with 7 bases fitting TRBD1. The CDR3 extends over 19 amino acids. V gave up 2 bases and J gave up 4 bases; unmatched junction bases: 18. The germline V gene has CDR1 SGHTS and CDR2 YDEGEE. CDR3 in DNA: TGTGCCAGCAGCTTATTCCAGGGGGACGGTGTAGGAAGGTACAATGAGCAGTTCTTC. It encodes CASSLFQGDGVGRYNEQFF.

V and J are TRBV11-2 and TRBJ2-7; 7 bases line up with TRBD1. The CDR3 spans 13 residues. Germline values: CDR1 SGHAT, CDR2 FQNNGV. With 6 bases clipped from V and 1 base from J, the junction kept 3 bases outside the gene matches. DNA of the CDR3: TGTGCCAGCAGAGCGACAGGGTCCTACGAGCAGTACTTC. Its protein is CASRATGSYEQYF.

V gene TRBV18 combines with J gene TRBJ1-3; no reliable D call. Trimming removed 1 base from V and 0 bases from J, with 4 bases in between. Germline V gives CDR1 KGHSH, CDR2 LQKENI. This CDR3 is 14 amino acids long. CDR3 bases: TGTGCCAGCTCACCACAGGGCTCTGGAAACACCATATATTTT. Protein: CASSPQGSGNTIYF.

This chain uses TRBV27 with TRBJ2-1; perhaps TRBD1 as D (6 bases). Germline V gene sequence: CDR1 MNHEY, CDR2 SMNVEV (reference sequence). V was cut by 2 bases and J by 9 bases, with 23 bases left in between. The CDR3 is 17 amino acids. The CDR3 spells CASSLRSGHITRGEQFF. CDR3 bases: TGTGCCAGCAGTTTACGTTCGGGACACATTACACGTGGTGAGCAGTTCTTC.

The chain links TRBV20-1 to TRBJ2-5; 10 bases match TRBD1. Germline V gene lookup returns CDR1 DFQATT and CDR2 SNEGSKA (reference sequence). Losses at the gene ends were 3 bases for V and 1 base for J; bases not matched to a gene: 5. The CDR3 loop spans 15 amino acids. The CDR3 loop reads CSASGTGVLQETQYF. The DNA of the CDR3 is TGCAGTGCTAGTGGGACAGGGGTACTCCAAGAGACCCAGTACTTC.

This clone was seen a few times. The chain employs TRBV5-1 and TRBJ2-2, with D maybe TRBD2 (6 bases). Per germline, CDR1 SGHRS and CDR2 YFSETQ. Trimming left V 2 bases short and J 8 bases short, with 19 bases between. This CDR3 comprises 16 residues. The CDR3 region is CASSFGGPEVAGELFF. Here the CDR3 DNA reads TGCGCCAGCAGCTTCGGGGGACCTGAGGTTGCAGGGGAGCTGTTTTTT.

The J gene is TRBJ1-5, the V gene TRBV19; 7 bases fit TRBD1. The V gene's germline CDR1 is LNHDA and CDR2 SQIVND (reference sequence). The junction had 13 bases not matched to a gene; V was cut back by 9 bases and J by 2 bases. CDR3 length: 16 residues. The CDR3, as DNA: TGTGCCAGCACTTCTCTGGACCAGGGGGGCAATCAGCCCCAGCATTTT. This encodes CASTSLDQGGNQPQHF.

The chain uses TRBV4-1 and TRBJ1-5, with 7 bases matching TRBD1. The CDR3 totals 15 residues. After removal of 0 bases from V and 12 bases from J, the junction contained 11 bases not matched to a gene. Per germline, CDR1 MGHRA and CDR2 YSYEKL. CDR3 sequence reads: CASSQEGTAVGGQHF. The CDR3 coding sequence is TGCGCCAGCAGCCAAGAGGGGACAGCGGTGGGGGGCCAGCATTTT.

The rearrangement uses TRBV18 and TRBJ1-5; 7 bases fit TRBD1. V shed 2 bases and J 7 bases; nucleotides not matched to a gene: 8. Germline assignment: CDR1 KGHSH and CDR2 LQKENI. The CDR3 is 15 amino acids. This CDR3 is CASSPNPGGEQPQHF. CDR3 sequence (DNA): TGTGCCAGCTCACCAAACCCAGGGGGTGAACAGCCCCAGCATTTT. Based on the CDR3 plus reference TRBV18 and TRBJ1-5, the full variable domain is NAGVMQNPRHLVRRRGQEARLRCSPMKGHSHVYWYRQLPEEGLKFMVYLQKENIIDESGMPKERFSAEFPKEGPSILRIQQVVRGDSAAYFCASSPNPGGEQPQHFGDGTRLSIL.

This rearrangement joins TRBV3-1 (or the pseudogene TRBV3-2) to TRBJ2-7; D remains ambiguous. The V gene's germline CDR1 is LGHDT and CDR2 YNNKEL (reference sequence). The CDR3 contains 14 residues. V lost 0 bases and J lost 7, with 13 bases in between. DNA of the CDR3: TGTGCCAGCAGCCAAGATATAGACACTGATGAGCAGTACTTC. Encoded protein: CASSQDIDTDEQYF.

The V gene is TRBV19, the J gene TRBJ1-5; D is possibly TRBD1 (5 bases). Trimming pared 3 bases from V and 3 bases from J, leaving 15 bases between. Germline V gene sequence: CDR1 LNHDA, CDR2 SQIVND (reference sequence). This CDR3 is built from 16 residues. Here the CDR3 DNA reads TGTGCCAGTAGTATGTTCGAACAGGCCCTCAATCAGCCCCAGCATTTT. Translated: CASSMFEQALNQPQHF.

The V and J genes are TRBV18 and TRBJ1-1; D unclear. The germline V gene encodes CDR1 KGHSH and CDR2 LQKENI. The CDR3 sequence is 13 residues long. Trimming took off 2 bases at V and 6 bases at J, with 10 bases between the two ends. The CDR3 region has the DNA TGTGCCAGCTCACCAGATCAGGTCGCTGAAGCTTTCTTT. It encodes CASSPDQVAEAFF. Full variable domain (missing parts from reference TRBV18 and TRBJ1-1): NAGVMQNPRHLVRRRGQEARLRCSPMKGHSHVYWYRQLPEEGLKFMVYLQKENIIDESGMPKERFSAEFPKEGPSILRIQQVVRGDSAAYFCASSPDQVAEAFFGQGTRLTVV.

The chain links TRBV5-1 to TRBJ2-1; the D gene is possibly TRBD2 (6 bases). The V and J ends lost 6 bases and 7 bases respectively, with 11 bases between them. Germline assignment: CDR1 SGHRS and CDR2 YFSETQ. This CDR3 region has 12 residues. Here the CDR3 reads CASTLAWNEQFF. In DNA, the CDR3 is TGCGCCAGCACCCTAGCGTGGAATGAGCAGTTCTTC.

This chain connects TRBV28 to TRBJ2-7; 9 nucleotides align to TRBD1. The CDR3 is 18 amino acids. Germline CDR1 is MDHEN and CDR2 is SYDVKM. J gave up 5 bases and V 1 base, and 15 bases lay outside the gene matches. The CDR3 DNA sequence: TGTGCCAGCAGTTTATACCCCCCACCCTCTGACAGGGGGGACGAGCAGTACTTC. Protein sequence: CASSLYPPPSDRGDEQYF.

The CDR3 coding sequence is TGTGCCAGTAGTATTGGGGGGGGACCCTACGAGCAGTACTTC. Its protein is CASSIGGGPYEQYF. The V and J genes are TRBV19 and TRBJ2-7; 7 positions match TRBD2. V dropped 3 bases and J dropped 2; count of bases not matched to a gene: 4. Looked up from germline, CDR1 is LNHDA and CDR2 is SQIVND (reference sequence). The CDR3 contains 14 residues.

This chain links TRBV11-3 with TRBJ2-2; 10 positions agree with TRBD1. The CDR3 is made up of 19 amino acids. The junction had 10 bases not matched to a gene; V was cut back by 3 bases and J by 0 bases. Germline assignment: CDR1 SGHNT and CDR2 YENEEA. This CDR3 reads CASSFGTGDTATNTGELFF. The CDR3 nucleotides read TGTGCCAGCAGCTTCGGGACAGGGGACACCGCGACGAACACCGGGGAGCTGTTTTTT.

This chain uses TRBV3-1 (or the pseudogene TRBV3-2) with TRBJ2-1, with D possibly called TRBD1 or TRBD2 (5 bases each). Germline CDR1 LGHDT, CDR2 YNNKEL (reference sequence). The ends were cut back, 1 base at V and 15 bases at J, with 22 bases in the middle. This CDR3 has 15 amino acids. The CDR3 DNA sequence: TGTGCCAGCAGCCAAGCGGGACGTTGGGACGGCGAGAGGTTCTTC. As protein: CASSQAGRWDGERFF.

The genes are TRBV5-6 and TRBJ2-5, with TRBD2 identical over 10 bases. V dropped 0 bases and J dropped 2; count of bases not matched to a gene: 4. The CDR3 runs to 16 residues. Germline values: CDR1 SGHDT, CDR2 YYEEEE. This CDR3 is CASSLGLAGVQETQYF. CDR3 sequence (DNA): TGTGCCAGCAGCTTGGGCCTAGCGGGGGTTCAAGAGACCCAGTACTTC.

The chain couples TRBV7-9 to TRBJ2-3; D uncertain. Trimming left V 1 base short and J 4 bases short, with 9 bases between. Germline-derived CDR1 and CDR2 are SEHNR and FQNEAQ (reference sequence). This CDR3 is built from 14 residues. Here the CDR3 reads CASSLEGLADTQYF. The CDR3 coding sequence is TGTGCCAGCAGCTTAGAAGGTTTGGCAGATACGCAGTATTTT.

The genes are TRBV11-2 and TRBJ1-1; the D gene is possibly TRBD1 (5 bases). CDR1 and CDR2 from the germline V gene are SGHAT and FQNNGV. The V and J ends lost 2 bases and 8 bases respectively, with 6 bases between them. The CDR3 contains 11 residues. CDR3 coding DNA: TGTGCCAGCAGCTTACGGGGGGAAGCTTTCTTT. This sequence encodes CASSLRGEAFF.

The V and J genes are TRBV7-3 and TRBJ2-7, with D perhaps TRBD1 (6 bases). V lost 3 bases, J lost 5 bases, and 17 bases lay in between. The germline V gene has CDR1 SGHTA and CDR2 FQGTGA. The CDR3 sequence is 15 residues long. CDR3 sequence reads: CASSLAPGALNEQYF. Here the CDR3 DNA reads TGTGCCAGCAGCTTGGCTCCAGGGGCGTTGAACGAGCAGTACTTC. The variable domain in full, completed from reference TRBV7-3 and TRBJ2-7, reads GAGVSQTPSNKVTEKGKYVELRCDPISGHTALYWYRQSLGQGPEFLIYFQGTGAADDSGLPNDRFFAVRPEGSVSTLKIQRTERGDSAVYLCASSLAPGALNEQYFGPGTRLTVT.